The clone carrying this T cell receptor beta chain has only a few counts. Its target is not known. V lost 1 base, J lost 4 bases, and 7 bases lay in between. Germline lookup yields CDR1 MNHEY and CDR2 SMNVEV (reference sequence). CDR3 length equals 14 residues. The data were obtained in a study of T cell responses to AZD1222 COVID-19 vaccine. Study-wide results and caveats: The peak T cell response came first, and repertoires were sampled only after it. Clonal diversity was possibly underestimated, and white British individuals and females predominated among donors. Seropositivity was recorded at baseline in only five to seven AZD1222 recipients.

Second-dose timings of about 4 or about 12 weeks were pooled. The protocol was immunoSEQ multiplex PCR, while the TCRdb copy is restricted to in-frame clones and leaves out a portion. The profile covers about 150,000 clones, with 91% appearing a single time and 1% to 1.5% taken by the ten largest. This TCR was recovered from an adult who received the AZD1222 COVID-19 vaccine. The rearrangement uses TRBV27 and TRBJ1-4, with unresolved D. Sample: peripheral blood, taken 28 days after the second AZD1222 dose. This CDR3 reads CASSLFQSNEKLFF. The CDR3 DNA sequence: TGTGCCAGCAGTTTATTCCAGAGTAATGAAAAACTGTTTTTT.